These 25 T cell receptor beta chains came from one sample sequenced in a study of spatial heterogeneity in lung cancer. TCRdb re-called the 5' RACE reads through MiXCR, storing one row per CDR3 protein. The sample consists of 2,800 or so distinct CDR3 sequences, approximately 3% of them appearing once. The sample's time point: sample taken at primary tumor resection. The source was normal lung tissue next to the tumor, collected at surgery. The receptors were gathered from a male donor with early-stage non-small cell lung cancer.

This clonotype was recorded at least ten times. The chain uses TRBV20-1 and TRBJ1-3; no clear D gene. The CDR3 runs to 13 residues. Per the germline V gene, CDR1 is DFQATT and CDR2 is SNEGSKA (reference sequence). V was trimmed by 1 base and J by 1 base, leaving 5 bases between them. The chain's CDR3 is CSARVDSGNTIYF. DNA of the CDR3: TGCAGTGCTAGAGTTGATTCTGGAAACACCATATATTTT.

Sample share makes this clonotype medium-sized (0.01 to 0.1%). The rearrangement uses TRBV5-1 and TRBJ1-2; TRBD1 matches at 8 bases. Germline-derived CDR1 and CDR2 are SGHRS and YFSETQ. The CDR3 has 16 amino acids. V was pared by 0 bases and J by 6 bases, with 10 bases of the junction left unmatched. The CDR3 reads CASSLGVGTGSDGYTF. The DNA of the CDR3 is TGCGCCAGCAGCTTGGGGGTCGGGACAGGTTCCGATGGCTACACCTTC. The complete variable domain, with remaining parts taken from reference TRBV5-1 and TRBJ1-2, reads KAGVTQTPRYLIKTRGQQVTLSCSPISGHRSVSWYQQTPGQGLQFLFEYFSETQRNKGNFPGRFSGRQFSNSRSEMNVSTLELGDSALYLCASSLGVGTGSDGYTFGSGTRLTVV.

Judged by abundance, this clonotype is medium-sized. The chain couples TRBV18 to TRBJ2-5; 7 bases are shared with TRBD1. The ends lost 1 base at V and 1 base at J; junction bases unmatched: 6. This CDR3 is 16 amino acids long. Germline V gene sequence: CDR1 KGHSH, CDR2 LQKENI. The CDR3, as DNA: TGTGCCAGCTCACCACGTTCCGACAGGGCCCAAGAGACCCAGTACTTC. Translation gives CASSPRSDRAQETQYF.

This clonotype counts as large (0.1 to 1%). The CDR3 reads CASSPGGDNSPLHF. CDR3 nucleotide sequence: TGTGCCAGCTCACCTGGGGGAGATAATTCACCCCTCCACTTT. V usage is TRBV18 and J usage is TRBJ1-6, with D possibly being TRBD1 (5 bases). The CDR3 loop spans 14 amino acids. Germline assignment: CDR1 KGHSH and CDR2 LQKENI. Trimming pared 3 bases from V and 5 bases from J, leaving 8 bases between.

The rearrangement links TRBV20-1 to TRBJ2-5; D possibly uses TRBD1 or TRBD2 (6 bases each). This CDR3 is 16 amino acids long. V lost 6 bases to trimming and J lost 2 bases, with 22 bases between them. In germline, CDR1 is DFQATT, CDR2 SNEGSKA (reference sequence). CDR3 amino acids: CSAPVPSRGRQETQYF. The CDR3 DNA reads as TGCAGTGCCCCAGTCCCCTCCCGGGGGCGGCAAGAGACCCAGTACTTC.

This clonotype is labeled as medium-sized. This chain joins TRBV20-1 and TRBJ1-1, with D maybe TRBD1 (6 bases). The length of the CDR3 is 16 residues. From germline, CDR1 is DFQATT and CDR2 SNEGSKA (reference sequence). V was shortened by 0 bases and J by 6 bases, with 20 bases between the two germline ends. CDR3 loop: CSARDRLRGLGAEAFF. The CDR3 bases are TGCAGTGCTAGAGATCGACTCAGGGGCCTGGGAGCTGAAGCTTTCTTT.

The chain is built from TRBV7-2 and TRBJ2-3; D remains ambiguous. The V end lost 1 base, the J end lost 0 bases, and 8 bases lay between the germline ends. In germline, CDR1 is SGHTA, CDR2 FQGNSA. This CDR3 comprises 15 residues. CDR3 in DNA: TGTGCCAGCAGCTTAGTCAGCACTAGCACAGATACGCAGTATTTT. Its translation: CASSLVSTSTDTQYF.

This clonotype is medium-sized in the sample. V is TRBV2 and J is TRBJ1-6, with 10 bases matching TRBD1. V was clipped by 6 bases and J by 9 bases; unmatched bases: 2. The CDR3 has 13 residues. The V gene's germline CDR1 is SNHLY and CDR2 FYNNEI. The CDR3 here is CASRTGGTSPLHF. CDR3 in DNA: TGTGCCAGCAGGACAGGGGGCACTTCACCCCTCCACTTT. Looking up the rest from reference TRBV2 and TRBJ1-6 gives the full variable domain: EPEVTQTPSHQVTQMGQEVILRCVPISNHLYFYWYRQILGQKVEFLVSFYNNEISEKSEIFDDQFSVERPDGSNFTLKIRSTKLEDSAMYFCASRTGGTSPLHFGNGTRLTVT.

This clonotype is classed as large. The rearrangement links TRBV29-1 to TRBJ2-7; TRBD2 might be the D (6 bases). The CDR3 is 13 amino acids. Trimming cost V 6 bases and J 3 bases, with 15 bases left between them. Germline loops: CDR1 SQVTM, CDR2 ANQGSEA. CDR3 protein: CSVTGTGVYEQYF. The CDR3 nucleotides are TGCAGCGTGACCGGGACGGGGGTCTACGAGCAGTACTTC.

The sample holds many counts of this clonotype. This CDR3 reads CSVEWKGTDTQYF. CDR3 bases: TGCAGCGTTGAATGGAAGGGCACAGATACGCAGTATTTT. The V gene is TRBV29-1, the J gene TRBJ2-3; unclear D gene. Trimming stripped 2 bases from V and 1 base from J, with 7 bases between. The length of the CDR3 is 13 residues. CDR1 and CDR2 (germline): SQVTM, ANQGSEA.

In this sample, this clonotype turned up many times. The chain joins TRBV12-3 or TRBV12-4 to TRBJ1-5, with D uncertain. Trimming took 6 bases from V and 3 from J, leaving 12 bases between them. The CDR3 runs to 14 residues. The CDR3 DNA reads TGTGCCAGCAGGCCGGCGGGTACCAATCAGCCCCAGCATTTT. Its translation is CASRPAGTNQPQHF.

This clonotype appeared a few times. J is TRBJ2-7 and V is TRBV20-1, with 9 bases fitting TRBD1. V shed 6 bases, J shed 3 bases, and the junction held 9 bases outside the gene matches. This CDR3 region has 14 residues. Germline V gene sequence: CDR1 DFQATT, CDR2 SNEGSKA (reference sequence). The CDR3 nucleotides read TGCAGTGCCTCCGGGGGACAGGGAGGCTACGAGCAGTACTTC. Residues: CSASGGQGGYEQYF.

In its sample, this clonotype ranks as medium-sized (0.01 to 0.1%). The rearrangement links TRBV28 to TRBJ2-7; tentatively, D is TRBD1 (5 bases). The V gene lost 3 bases and the J gene lost 10 bases, with 16 bases spanning the gap. The length of the CDR3 is 13 residues. CDR1 is MDHEN and CDR2 is SYDVKM in the germline V gene. The CDR3 here is CASSFQLTDQQYF. In nucleotides, the CDR3 is TGTGCCAGCAGTTTCCAGTTGACAGACCAACAGTACTTC.

CDR3 loop: CATSRDFRSTEAFF. The CDR3 DNA is TGTGCCACCAGCAGAGATTTTAGGAGCACTGAAGCTTTCTTT. The rearrangement links TRBV15 to TRBJ1-1; D unresolved. CDR1 and CDR2 (germline): LNHNV, YYDKDF (reference sequence). The CDR3 spans 14 residues. The V end was cut by 0 bases, the J end by 4 bases, with 9 bases between.

This clonotype is medium-sized (0.01 to 0.1%). The chain has TRBV4-1 and TRBJ2-1, with 7 bases that match TRBD2. Germline V gives CDR1 MGHRA, CDR2 YSYEKL. CDR3 length: 16 residues. J gave up 0 bases and V 3 bases, and 5 bases lay outside the gene matches. CDR3 protein: CASSQETSVSYNEQFF. The CDR3 DNA reads as TGCGCCAGCAGCCAGGAAACTAGCGTCTCCTACAATGAGCAGTTCTTC.

This clonotype appeared many times. This chain connects TRBV5-1 to TRBJ2-1, with D uncertain. The CDR3 has 13 amino acids. Trimming removed 4 bases from V and 4 bases from J, with 9 bases in between. Per germline, CDR1 SGHRS and CDR2 YFSETQ. The CDR3 loop is CASSVGYYNEQFF. CDR3 bases: TGCGCCAGCAGCGTTGGATATTACAATGAGCAGTTCTTC.

This clonotype is classed as medium-sized. The chain carries TRBV25-1 and TRBJ2-5; D possibly uses TRBD1 or TRBD2 (5 bases each). CDR3 size: 12 residues. Trimming removed 3 bases at V and 5 bases at J, with 7 bases between. Germline V CDR1 and CDR2: MGHDK, SYGVNS. CDR3 sequence reads: CASSDEGETQYF. CDR3 in DNA: TGTGCCAGCAGTGATGAGGGGGAGACCCAGTACTTC. The whole variable domain, filled in from reference TRBV25-1 and TRBJ2-5, reads EADIYQTPRYLVIGTGKKITLECSQTMGHDKMYWYQQDPGMELHLIHYSYGVNSTEKGDLSSESTVSRIRTEHFPLTLESARPSHTSQYLCASSDEGETQYFGPGTRLLVL.

This clonotype was detected a few times. V usage is TRBV2 and J usage is TRBJ2-4; D is unresolved. V lost 7 bases and J 0 bases, leaving 10 bases between the germline ends. The CDR3 sequence is 14 residues long. From germline, CDR1 is SNHLY and CDR2 FYNNEI. CDR3 region: CASTDGLAKNIQYF. The CDR3 region has the DNA TGTGCCAGCACTGACGGCTTAGCCAAAAACATTCAGTACTTC. Supplemented by reference TRBV2 and TRBJ2-4, the full variable domain reads EPEVTQTPSHQVTQMGQEVILRCVPISNHLYFYWYRQILGQKVEFLVSFYNNEISEKSEIFDDQFSVERPDGSNFTLKIRSTKLEDSAMYFCASTDGLAKNIQYFGAGTRLSVL.

This clonotype is large in the sample. CDR3 DNA: TGTGCCAGCTCACCGGGACGGAGTTACGAGCAGTACTTC. Its protein is CASSPGRSYEQYF. The chain combines TRBV18 with TRBJ2-7; the D call may be TRBD1 or TRBD2 (5 bases each). The CDR3 spans 13 residues. The V and J ends lost 3 bases and 4 bases respectively, with 10 bases between them. CDR1 is KGHSH and CDR2 is LQKENI in the germline V gene.

This clonotype is categorized as medium-sized (0.01 to 0.1%). The V call is TRBV28, the J call TRBJ1-5; the D gene is possibly TRBD1 (5 bases). The CDR3 sequence is 16 residues long. V was shortened by 1 base and J by 5 bases, with 15 bases between the two germline ends. Germline CDR1 reads MDHEN; CDR2 reads SYDVKM. The CDR3 DNA follows: TGTGCCAGCAGTTTATCCCTCCCTGACAGCGATCAGCCCCAGCATTTT. It codes for CASSLSLPDSDQPQHF.

There are a few counts of this clonotype. This chain uses TRBV9 with TRBJ2-2; no definite D call. The CDR3 is made up of 16 amino acids. Germline CDR1 is SGDLS and CDR2 is YYNGEE. Trimming took 0 bases from V and 0 from J, leaving 9 bases between them. The CDR3 reads CASSVGSRPNTGELFF. The CDR3 coding sequence is TGTGCCAGCAGCGTAGGCTCGCGCCCGAACACCGGGGAGCTGTTTTTT. Looking up the rest from reference TRBV9 and TRBJ2-2 gives the full variable domain: DSGVTQTPKHLITATGQRVTLRCSPRSGDLSVYWYQQSLDQGLQFLIQYYNGEERAKGNILERFSAQQFPDLHSELNLSSLELGDSALYFCASSVGSRPNTGELFFGEGSRLTVL.

This clonotype is categorized as medium-sized (0.01 to 0.1%). The chain links TRBV5-1 to TRBJ1-6, with D possibly matching TRBD1 (5 bases). This CDR3 comprises 16 residues. Germline V gives CDR1 SGHRS, CDR2 YFSETQ. Between the trimmed V and J ends, which lost 1 base and 7 bases, there was a span of 15 bases. CDR3 in DNA: TGCGCCAGCAGCTTGAGCTTTGACAGAGCCAATTCACCCCTCCACTTT. It encodes CASSLSFDRANSPLHF.

This clonotype was observed many times. The chain joins TRBV2 to TRBJ2-5; D is perhaps TRBD2 (5 bases). This CDR3 region has 13 residues. V lost 7 bases and J lost 1, with 10 bases in between. Germline-derived CDR1 and CDR2 are SNHLY and FYNNEI. This CDR3 reads CASNLAGQETQYF. DNA of the CDR3: TGTGCCAGCAATCTTGCGGGCCAAGAGACCCAGTACTTC.

With regard to this clonotype: A read error may be the cause here, since a much bigger clone is one base away. The V call is TRBV5-1, the J call TRBJ2-6; 10 bases match TRBD2. Germline V gene lookup returns CDR1 SGHRS and CDR2 YFSETQ. The CDR3 sequence is 17 residues long. The chain's CDR3 is CAGSFASGGSGANVLTF. The DNA for the CDR3 is TGCGCCGGCAGCTTCGCTAGCGGGGGCTCTGGGGCCAACGTCCTGACTTTC.

This clonotype is labeled as medium-sized (0.01 to 0.1%). The V gene is TRBV21-1, the J gene TRBJ1-4. TRBV21-1 constitutes a pseudogene. This CDR3 is 15 amino acids long. The CDR3 protein is CASSKAESTNEKLFF. In DNA, the CDR3 is TGTGCCAGCAGCAAAGCAGAGTCAACTAATGAAAAACTGTTTTTT.